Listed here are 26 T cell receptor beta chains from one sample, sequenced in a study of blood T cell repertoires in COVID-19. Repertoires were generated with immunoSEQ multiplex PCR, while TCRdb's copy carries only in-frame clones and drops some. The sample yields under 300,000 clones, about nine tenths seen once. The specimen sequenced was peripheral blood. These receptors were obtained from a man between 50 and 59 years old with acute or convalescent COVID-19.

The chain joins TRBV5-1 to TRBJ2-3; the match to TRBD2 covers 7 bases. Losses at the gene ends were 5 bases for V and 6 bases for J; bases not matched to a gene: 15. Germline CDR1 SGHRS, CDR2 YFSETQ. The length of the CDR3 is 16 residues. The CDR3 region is CASSPVASGHGDTQYF. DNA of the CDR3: TGCGCCAGCAGTCCGGTGGCTAGCGGCCACGGGGATACGCAGTATTTT.

CDR3 DNA sequence: TGCGCCAGCAGCTTAGAGCGGGGGGGACCCTCCAATGAGCAGTTCTTC. Protein product: CASSLERGGPSNEQFF. The chain is built from TRBV5-1 and TRBJ2-1; the match to TRBD2 covers 10 bases. This CDR3 region has 16 residues. The V gene end was trimmed by 2 bases and the J gene end by 6 bases; junction bases not matched to a gene: 8. Per the germline V gene, CDR1 is SGHRS and CDR2 is YFSETQ.

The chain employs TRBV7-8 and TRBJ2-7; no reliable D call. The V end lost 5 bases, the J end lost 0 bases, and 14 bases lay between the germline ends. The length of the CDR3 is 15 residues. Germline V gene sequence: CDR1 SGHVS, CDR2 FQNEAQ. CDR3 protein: CASSPPLAFSYEQYF. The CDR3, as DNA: TGTGCCAGCAGCCCGCCTTTGGCCTTCTCCTACGAGCAGTACTTC.

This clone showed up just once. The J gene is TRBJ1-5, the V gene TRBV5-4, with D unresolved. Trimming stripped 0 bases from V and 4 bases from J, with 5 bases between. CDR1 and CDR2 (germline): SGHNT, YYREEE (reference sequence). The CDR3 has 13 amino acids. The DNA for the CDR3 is TGTGCCAGCAGCTTGGGGAGTAATCAGCCCCAGCATTTT. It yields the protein CASSLGSNQPQHF.

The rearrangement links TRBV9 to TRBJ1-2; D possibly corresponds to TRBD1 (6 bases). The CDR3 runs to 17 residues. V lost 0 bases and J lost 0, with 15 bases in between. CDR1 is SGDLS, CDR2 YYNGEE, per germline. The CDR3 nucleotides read TGTGCCAGCAGCGTAGGGTTGACAGGAGCGGCTAACTATGGCTACACCTTC. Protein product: CASSVGLTGAANYGYTF.

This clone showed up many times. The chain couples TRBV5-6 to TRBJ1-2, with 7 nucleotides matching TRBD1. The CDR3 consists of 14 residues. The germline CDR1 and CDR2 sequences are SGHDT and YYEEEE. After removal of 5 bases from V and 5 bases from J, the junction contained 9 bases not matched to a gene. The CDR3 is CASSYRTGSYGYTF. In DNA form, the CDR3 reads TGTGCCAGCAGTTATAGGACAGGTTCTTATGGCTACACCTTC.

CDR3 in DNA: TGTGCCAGCAGCTTAGGTCACCGGCAGGTTGGAAACACCATATATTTT. This codes for CASSLGHRQVGNTIYF. This chain connects TRBV11-2 to TRBJ1-3; no clear D gene. This CDR3 has 16 residues. Trimming cost V 1 base and J 3 bases, with 13 bases left between them. Germline V gene data show CDR1 as SGHAT and CDR2 as FQNNGV. Filled out from reference TRBV11-2 and TRBJ1-3, the complete variable domain reads EAGVAQSPRYKIIEKRQSVAFWCNPISGHATLYWYQQILGQGPKLLIQFQNNGVVDDSQLPKDRFSAERLKGVDSTLKIQPAKLEDSAVYLCASSLGHRQVGNTIYFGEGSWLTVV.

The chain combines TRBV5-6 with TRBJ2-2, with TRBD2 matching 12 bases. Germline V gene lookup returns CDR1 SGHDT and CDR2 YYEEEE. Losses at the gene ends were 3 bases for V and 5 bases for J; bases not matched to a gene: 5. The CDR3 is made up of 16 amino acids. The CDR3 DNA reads TGTGCCAGCAGCTCTCTAGCGGGGGGGCGGACCGGGGAGCTGTTTTTT. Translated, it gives CASSSLAGGRTGELFF. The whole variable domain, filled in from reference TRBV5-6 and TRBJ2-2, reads DAGVTQSPTHLIKTRGQQVTLRCSPKSGHDTVSWYQQALGQGPQFIFQYYEEEERQRGNFPDRFSGHQFPNYSSELNVNALLLGDSALYLCASSSLAGGRTGELFFGEGSRLTVL.

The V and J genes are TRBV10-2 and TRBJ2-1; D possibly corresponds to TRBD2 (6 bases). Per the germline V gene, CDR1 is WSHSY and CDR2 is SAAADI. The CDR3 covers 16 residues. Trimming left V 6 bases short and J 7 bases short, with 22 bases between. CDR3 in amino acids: CASRPMEGGGSNEQFF. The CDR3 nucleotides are TGCGCCAGCAGGCCCATGGAGGGCGGAGGGTCAAATGAGCAGTTCTTC.

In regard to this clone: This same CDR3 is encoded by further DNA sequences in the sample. This chain's CDR3 is CASSYSRTGGGYGYTF. DNA for the CDR3: TGTGCCAGCAGTTACTCGAGGACAGGGGGAGGCTATGGCTACACCTTC. The rearrangement links TRBV6-5 to TRBJ1-2, with 10 bases lining up with TRBD1. Germline-derived CDR1 and CDR2 are MNHEY and SVGAGI. This CDR3 is 16 amino acids long. Trimming took 0 bases from V and 4 from J; bases not matched to a gene: 5.

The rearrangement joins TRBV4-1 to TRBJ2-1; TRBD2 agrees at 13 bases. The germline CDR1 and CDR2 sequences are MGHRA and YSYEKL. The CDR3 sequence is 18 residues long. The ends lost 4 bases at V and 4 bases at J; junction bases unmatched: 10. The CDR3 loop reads CASSREPSLAGGYNEQFF. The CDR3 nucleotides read TGCGCCAGCAGCCGAGAACCCTCACTAGCGGGGGGGTACAATGAGCAGTTCTTC.

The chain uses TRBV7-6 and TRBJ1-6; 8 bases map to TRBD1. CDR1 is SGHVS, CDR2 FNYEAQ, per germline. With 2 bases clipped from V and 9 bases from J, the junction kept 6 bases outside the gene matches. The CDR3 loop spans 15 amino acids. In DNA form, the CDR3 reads TGTGCCAGCAGCTTAAATCAGGGGGCGGGTTCACCCCTCCACTTT. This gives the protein CASSLNQGAGSPLHF. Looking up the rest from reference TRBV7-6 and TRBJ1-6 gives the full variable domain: GAGVSQSPRYKVTKRGQDVALRCDPISGHVSLYWYRQALGQGPEFLTYFNYEAQQDKSGLPNDRFSAERPEGSISTLTIQRTEQRDSAMYRCASSLNQGAGSPLHFGNGTRLTVT.

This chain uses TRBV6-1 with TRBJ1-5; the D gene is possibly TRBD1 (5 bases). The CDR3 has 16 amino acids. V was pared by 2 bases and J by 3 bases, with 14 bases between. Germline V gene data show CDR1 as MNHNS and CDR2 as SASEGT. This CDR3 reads CASSEYGGGDNQPQHF. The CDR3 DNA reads TGTGCCAGCAGTGAATATGGCGGGGGGGACAATCAGCCCCAGCATTTT.

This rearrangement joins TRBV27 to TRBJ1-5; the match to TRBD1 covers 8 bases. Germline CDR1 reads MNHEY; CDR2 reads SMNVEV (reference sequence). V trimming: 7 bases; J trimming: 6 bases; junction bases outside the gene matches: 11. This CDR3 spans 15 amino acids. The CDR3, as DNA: TGTGCCAGCAAGCGGACAGGGTTGATCGGTCAGCCCCAGCATTTT. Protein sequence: CASKRTGLIGQPQHF.

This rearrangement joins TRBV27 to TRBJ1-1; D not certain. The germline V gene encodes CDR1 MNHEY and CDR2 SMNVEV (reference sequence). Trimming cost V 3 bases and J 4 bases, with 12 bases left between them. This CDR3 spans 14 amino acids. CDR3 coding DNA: TGTGCCAGCAGTTTTGGGGAGATGGGCACTGAAGCTTTCTTT. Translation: CASSFGEMGTEAFF.

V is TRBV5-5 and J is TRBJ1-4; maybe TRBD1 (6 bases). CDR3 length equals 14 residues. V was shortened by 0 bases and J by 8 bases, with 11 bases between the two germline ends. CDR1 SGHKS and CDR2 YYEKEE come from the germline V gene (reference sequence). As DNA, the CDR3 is TGTGCCAGCAGCTTGGACAGGGCCGGGGAAAAACTGTTTTTT. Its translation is CASSLDRAGEKLFF. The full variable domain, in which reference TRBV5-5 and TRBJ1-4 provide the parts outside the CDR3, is DAGVTQSPTHLIKTRGQQVTLRCSPISGHKSVSWYQQVLGQGPQFIFQYYEKEERGRGNFPDRFSARQFPNYSSELNVNALLLGDSALYLCASSLDRAGEKLFFGSGTQLSVL.

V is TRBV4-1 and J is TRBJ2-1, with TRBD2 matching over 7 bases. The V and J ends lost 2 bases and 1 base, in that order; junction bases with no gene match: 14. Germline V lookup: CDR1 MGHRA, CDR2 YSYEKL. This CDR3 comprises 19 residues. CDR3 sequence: CASSQNSGGGTLSYNEQFF. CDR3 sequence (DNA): TGCGCCAGCAGCCAAAACTCTGGCGGGGGAACCTTGTCCTACAATGAGCAGTTCTTC.

The CDR3 reads CASSVGGTVLFNEQYF. CDR3 in DNA: TGTGCCAGCAGCGTAGGGGGGACAGTTTTGTTCAACGAGCAGTACTTC. The V call is TRBV9, the J call TRBJ2-7, with 7 bases aligning to TRBD1. V was pared by 0 bases and J by 5 bases, with 11 bases of the junction left unmatched. The CDR3 contains 16 residues. Germline values: CDR1 SGDLS, CDR2 YYNGEE.

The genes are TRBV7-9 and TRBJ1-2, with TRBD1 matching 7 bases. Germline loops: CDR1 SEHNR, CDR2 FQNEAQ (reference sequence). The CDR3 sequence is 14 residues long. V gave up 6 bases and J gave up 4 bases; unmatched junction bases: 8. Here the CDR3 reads CASRRLGDSYGYTF. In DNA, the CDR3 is TGTGCCAGCAGACGTCTGGGGGACAGCTATGGCTACACCTTC.

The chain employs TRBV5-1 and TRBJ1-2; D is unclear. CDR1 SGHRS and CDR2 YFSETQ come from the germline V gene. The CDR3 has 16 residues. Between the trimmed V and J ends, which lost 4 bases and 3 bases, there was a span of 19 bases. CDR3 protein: CASSPWSSRAYYGYTF. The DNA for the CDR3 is TGCGCCAGCAGCCCCTGGAGCTCCCGAGCCTACTATGGCTACACCTTC. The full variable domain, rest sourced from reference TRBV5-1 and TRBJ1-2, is KAGVTQTPRYLIKTRGQQVTLSCSPISGHRSVSWYQQTPGQGLQFLFEYFSETQRNKGNFPGRFSGRQFSNSRSEMNVSTLELGDSALYLCASSPWSSRAYYGYTFGSGTRLTVV.

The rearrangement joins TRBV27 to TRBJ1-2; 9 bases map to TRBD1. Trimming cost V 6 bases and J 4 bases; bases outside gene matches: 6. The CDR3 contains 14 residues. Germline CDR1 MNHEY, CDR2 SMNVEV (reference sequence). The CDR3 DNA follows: TGTGCCAGCAGACCGACAGGGGGGCCCTATGGCTACACCTTC. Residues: CASRPTGGPYGYTF.

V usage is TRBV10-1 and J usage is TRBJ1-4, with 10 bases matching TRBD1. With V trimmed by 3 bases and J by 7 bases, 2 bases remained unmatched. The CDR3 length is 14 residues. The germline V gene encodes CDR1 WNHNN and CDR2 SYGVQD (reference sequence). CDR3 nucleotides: TGCGCCAGCAGTGACGGGACAGGGGCTGAAAAACTGTTTTTT. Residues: CASSDGTGAEKLFF.

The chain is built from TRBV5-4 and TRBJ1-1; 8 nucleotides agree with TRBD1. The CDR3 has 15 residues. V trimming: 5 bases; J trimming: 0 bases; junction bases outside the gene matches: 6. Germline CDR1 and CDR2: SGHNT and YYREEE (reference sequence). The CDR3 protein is CASSTGGQLNTEAFF. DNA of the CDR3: TGTGCCAGCAGTACAGGGGGTCAACTGAACACTGAAGCTTTCTTT.

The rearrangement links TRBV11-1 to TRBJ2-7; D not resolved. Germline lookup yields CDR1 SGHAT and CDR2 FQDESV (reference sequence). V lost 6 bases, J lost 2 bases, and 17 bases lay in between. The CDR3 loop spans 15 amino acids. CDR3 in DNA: TGTGCCAGCAGTTCCTACTTATCCACCACCTACGAGCAGTACTTC. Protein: CASSSYLSTTYEQYF.

The CDR3 region has the DNA TGTGCCGCCCGGGACAGCATGAACACTGAAGCTTTCTTT. Amino acids: CAARDSMNTEAFF. The chain employs TRBV2 and TRBJ1-1; 7 bases fit TRBD1. The germline V gene has CDR1 SNHLY and CDR2 FYNNEI. This CDR3 contains 13 residues. The V segment lost 11 bases and the J segment 0 bases; nucleotides outside the gene matches: 6. Together with reference TRBV2 and TRBJ1-1, the CDR3 gives the full variable domain: EPEVTQTPSHQVTQMGQEVILRCVPISNHLYFYWYRQILGQKVEFLVSFYNNEISEKSEIFDDQFSVERPDGSNFTLKIRSTKLEDSAMYFCAARDSMNTEAFFGQGTRLTVV.

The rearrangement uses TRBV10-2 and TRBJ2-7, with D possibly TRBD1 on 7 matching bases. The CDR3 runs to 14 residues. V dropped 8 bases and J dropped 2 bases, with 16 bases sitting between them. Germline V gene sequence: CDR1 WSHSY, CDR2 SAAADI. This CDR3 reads CASLGRTGAYEQYF. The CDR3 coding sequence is TGCGCCAGCCTAGGGAGGACAGGAGCCTACGAGCAGTACTTC.